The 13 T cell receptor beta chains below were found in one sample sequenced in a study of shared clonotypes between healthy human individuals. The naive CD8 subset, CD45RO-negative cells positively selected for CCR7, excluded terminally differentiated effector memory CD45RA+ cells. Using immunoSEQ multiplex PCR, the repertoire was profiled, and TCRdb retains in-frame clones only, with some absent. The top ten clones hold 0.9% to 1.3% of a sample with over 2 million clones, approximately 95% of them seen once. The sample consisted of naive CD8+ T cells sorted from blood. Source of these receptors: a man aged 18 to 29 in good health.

The CDR3 protein is CASSQEPKWHYEQYF. The CDR3, as DNA: TGCGCCAGCAGCCAAGAGCCCAAGTGGCATTACGAGCAGTACTTC. The chain joins TRBV4-1 to TRBJ2-7; D not certain. CDR3 length: 15 residues. CDR1 and CDR2 from the germline V gene are MGHRA and YSYEKL. V was pared by 0 bases and J by 4 bases, with 13 bases between.

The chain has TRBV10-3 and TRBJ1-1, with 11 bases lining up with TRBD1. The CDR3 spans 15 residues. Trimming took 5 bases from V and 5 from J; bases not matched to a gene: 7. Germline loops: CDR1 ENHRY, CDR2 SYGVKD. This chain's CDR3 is CAISTSGTGGTEAFF. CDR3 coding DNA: TGTGCCATCAGTACTTCCGGGACAGGGGGGACTGAAGCTTTCTTT.

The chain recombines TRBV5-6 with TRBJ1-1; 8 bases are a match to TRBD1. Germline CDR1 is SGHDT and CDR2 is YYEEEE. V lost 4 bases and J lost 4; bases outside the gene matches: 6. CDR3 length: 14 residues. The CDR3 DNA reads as TGTGCCAGCAGCCTGACGGACAGGGTCACTGAAGCTTTCTTT. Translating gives CASSLTDRVTEAFF.

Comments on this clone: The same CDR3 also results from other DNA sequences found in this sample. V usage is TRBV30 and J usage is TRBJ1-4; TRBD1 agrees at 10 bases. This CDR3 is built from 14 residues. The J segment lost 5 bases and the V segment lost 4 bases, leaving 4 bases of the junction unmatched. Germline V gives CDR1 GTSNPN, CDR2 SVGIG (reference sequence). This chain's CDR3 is CAWNPGQGNEKLFF. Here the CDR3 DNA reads TGTGCCTGGAACCCGGGACAGGGGAATGAAAAACTGTTTTTT.

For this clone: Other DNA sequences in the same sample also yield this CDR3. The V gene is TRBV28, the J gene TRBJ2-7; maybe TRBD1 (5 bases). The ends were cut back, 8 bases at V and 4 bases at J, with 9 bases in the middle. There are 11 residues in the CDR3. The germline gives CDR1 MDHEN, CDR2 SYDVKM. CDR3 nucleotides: TGTGCCAGCCTTAGGGGTTACGAGCAGTACTTC. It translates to CASLRGYEQYF.

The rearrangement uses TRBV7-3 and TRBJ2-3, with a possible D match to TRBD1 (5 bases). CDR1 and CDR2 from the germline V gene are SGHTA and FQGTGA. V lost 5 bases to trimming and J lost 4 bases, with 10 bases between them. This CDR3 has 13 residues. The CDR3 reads CASSTGAADTQYF. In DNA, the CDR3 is TGTGCCAGCAGCACTGGGGCCGCAGATACGCAGTATTTT.

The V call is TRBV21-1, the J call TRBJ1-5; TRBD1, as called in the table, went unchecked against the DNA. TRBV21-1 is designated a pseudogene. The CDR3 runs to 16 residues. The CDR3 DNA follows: TGTGCCAGCAGCAAAAACCCACAGGGGTCCGGACAGCCCCAGCATTTT. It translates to CASSKNPQGSGQPQHF.

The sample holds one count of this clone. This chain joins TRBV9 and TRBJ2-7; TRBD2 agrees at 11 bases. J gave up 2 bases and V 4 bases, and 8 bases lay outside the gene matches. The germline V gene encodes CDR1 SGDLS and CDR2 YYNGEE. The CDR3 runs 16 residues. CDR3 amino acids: CASSPHGTSGTYEQYF. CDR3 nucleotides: TGTGCCAGCAGCCCACACGGGACTAGCGGTACCTACGAGCAGTACTTC.

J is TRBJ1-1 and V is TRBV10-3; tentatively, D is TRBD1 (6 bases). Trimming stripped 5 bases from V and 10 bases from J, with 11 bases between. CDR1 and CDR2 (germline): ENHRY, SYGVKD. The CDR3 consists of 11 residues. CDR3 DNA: TGTGCCATCAGTACAGGGTATAGAGCTTTCTTT. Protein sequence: CAISTGYRAFF.

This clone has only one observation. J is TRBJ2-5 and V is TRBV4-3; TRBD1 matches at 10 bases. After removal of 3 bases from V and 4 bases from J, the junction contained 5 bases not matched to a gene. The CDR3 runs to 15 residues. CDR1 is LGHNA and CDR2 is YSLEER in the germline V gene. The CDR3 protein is CASSQTDRGAETQYF. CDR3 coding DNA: TGCGCCAGCAGCCAGACGGACAGGGGGGCAGAGACCCAGTACTTC.

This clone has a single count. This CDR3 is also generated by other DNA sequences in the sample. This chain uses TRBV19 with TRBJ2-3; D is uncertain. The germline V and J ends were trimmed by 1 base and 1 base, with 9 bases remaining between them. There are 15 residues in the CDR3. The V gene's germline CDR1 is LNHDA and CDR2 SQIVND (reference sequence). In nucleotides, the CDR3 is TGTGCCAGTAGTATAGTTGGGGTTGGCACAGATACGCAGTATTTT. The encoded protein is CASSIVGVGTDTQYF.

CDR3 coding DNA: TGTGCTGGGGATACCGGACTAGAAGGGTACAATGAGCAGTTCTTC. Residues: CAGDTGLEGYNEQFF. The rearrangement joins TRBV30 to TRBJ2-1; 7 bases line up with TRBD2. Looked up from germline, CDR1 is GTSNPN and CDR2 is SVGIG (reference sequence). The CDR3 contains 15 residues.

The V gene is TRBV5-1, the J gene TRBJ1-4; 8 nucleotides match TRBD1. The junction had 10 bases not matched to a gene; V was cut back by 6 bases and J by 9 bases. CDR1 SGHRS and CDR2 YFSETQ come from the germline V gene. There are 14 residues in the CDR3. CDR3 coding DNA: TGCGCCAGCACGGAGGACAGGGCAATTAAAAAACTGTTTTTT. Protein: CASTEDRAIKKLFF.